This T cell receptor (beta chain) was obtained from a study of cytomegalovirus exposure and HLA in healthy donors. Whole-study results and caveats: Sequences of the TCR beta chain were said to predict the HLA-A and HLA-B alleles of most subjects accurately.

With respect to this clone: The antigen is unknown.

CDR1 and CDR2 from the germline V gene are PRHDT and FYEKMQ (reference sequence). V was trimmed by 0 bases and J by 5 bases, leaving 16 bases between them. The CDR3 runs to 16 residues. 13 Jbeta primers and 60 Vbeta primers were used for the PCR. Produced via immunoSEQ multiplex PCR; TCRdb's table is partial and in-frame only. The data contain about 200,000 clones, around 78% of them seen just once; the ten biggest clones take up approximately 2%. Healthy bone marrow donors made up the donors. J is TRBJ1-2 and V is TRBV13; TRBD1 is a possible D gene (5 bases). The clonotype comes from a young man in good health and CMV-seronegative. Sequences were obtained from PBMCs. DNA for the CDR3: TGTGCCAGCAGCTTAGGGCAGGGTGACCTGAGATATGGCTACACCTTC. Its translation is CASSLGQGDLRYGYTF. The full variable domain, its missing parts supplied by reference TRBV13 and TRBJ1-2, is AAGVIQSPRHLIKEKRETATLKCYPIPRHDTVYWYQQGPGQDPQFLISFYEKMQSDKGSIPDRFSAQQFSDYHSELNMSSLELGDSALYFCASSLGQGDLRYGYTFGSGTRLTVV.